What follows are 32 T cell receptor beta chains derived from one specimen sequenced in a study of OX40 agonist ivuxolimab in advanced cancers. Assay: immunoSEQ multiplex PCR; the TCRdb copy retains only in-frame clones and omits some. The data contain over 50,000 clones, about 86% of them singletons. This sample comprised CD4+ or CD8+ T cells sorted from blood, obtained in a trial of the OX40 agonist ivuxolimab. The receptors derive from an adult with an advanced solid tumor such as melanoma, head and neck, liver or kidney cancer.

J is TRBJ1-2 and V is TRBV6-6, with TRBD1 matching over 9 bases. The CDR3 spans 15 residues. V dropped 0 bases and J dropped 4; count of bases not matched to a gene: 3. Germline V lookup: CDR1 MNHNY, CDR2 SVGAGI (reference sequence). The CDR3 DNA reads TGTGCCAGCAGTTACTCTTCGACAGGGGGCTATGGCTACACCTTC. Translation: CASSYSSTGGYGYTF.

The rearrangement links TRBV5-4 to TRBJ1-1; D unresolved. CDR1 is SGHNT and CDR2 is YYREEE in the germline V gene (reference sequence). V shed 0 bases and J shed 7 bases, with 10 bases lying between them. CDR3 length: 13 residues. Here the CDR3 reads CASSLEGGNEAFF. The CDR3 nucleotides read TGTGCCAGCAGCTTGGAGGGCGGGAATGAAGCTTTCTTT. The complete variable domain, with remaining parts taken from reference TRBV5-4 and TRBJ1-1, reads ETGVTQSPTHLIKTRGQQVTLRCSSQSGHNTVSWYQQALGQGPQFIFQYYREEENGRGNFPPRFSGLQFPNYSSELNVNALELDDSALYLCASSLEGGNEAFFGQGTRLTVV.

The genes are TRBV11-2 and TRBJ2-3, with D hard to call. The CDR3 runs 17 residues. Per the germline V gene, CDR1 is SGHAT and CDR2 is FQNNGV. Trimming removed 3 bases from V and 2 bases from J, with 18 bases in between. In DNA, the CDR3 is TGTGCCAGCAGCTTGATTCTCCTCAGTGGATACACAGATACGCAGTATTTT. Translating it yields CASSLILLSGYTDTQYF.

The V gene is TRBV9, the J gene TRBJ2-7; D ambiguous. Trimming removed 0 bases from V and 5 bases from J, with 12 bases in between. The germline CDR1 and CDR2 sequences are SGDLS and YYNGEE. The CDR3 totals 14 residues. The CDR3 here is CASSVEGNLHEQYF. CDR3 coding DNA: TGTGCCAGCAGCGTAGAGGGTAATCTCCACGAGCAGTACTTC.

The rearrangement uses TRBV5-6 and TRBJ2-7; D call uncertain. The CDR3 spans 13 residues. The germline V gene has CDR1 SGHDT and CDR2 YYEEEE. Trimming removed 0 bases from V and 7 bases from J, with 11 bases in between. The CDR3 loop is CASSLGDPVEQYF. For the CDR3, the DNA is TGTGCCAGCAGCTTGGGTGACCCGGTTGAGCAGTACTTC.

The chain carries TRBV27 and TRBJ1-5; 9 bases agree with TRBD1. V was clipped by 5 bases and J by 0 bases; unmatched bases: 5. This CDR3 is built from 16 residues. The germline gives CDR1 MNHEY, CDR2 SMNVEV (reference sequence). This CDR3 reads CASSPLGQGSNQPQHF. Here the CDR3 DNA reads TGTGCCAGCAGTCCCCTGGGACAGGGTAGCAATCAGCCCCAGCATTTT.

This chain links TRBV9 with TRBJ1-2, with unresolved D. CDR1 is SGDLS, CDR2 YYNGEE, per germline. The germline V and J ends were trimmed by 0 bases and 1 base, with 10 bases remaining between them. The CDR3 runs 15 residues. CDR3 sequence: CASSVDIFDNYGYTF. The CDR3 DNA is TGTGCCAGCAGCGTAGATATATTCGATAACTATGGCTACACCTTC.

The chain carries TRBV29-1 and TRBJ2-5; no definite D call. Germline CDR1 is SQVTM and CDR2 is ANQGSEA. This CDR3 comprises 11 residues. For the CDR3, the DNA is TGCAGTTATGGGAACGGGGAGACCCAGTACTTC. Protein sequence: CSYGNGETQYF.

The J gene is TRBJ1-4, the V gene TRBV7-9; a weak D match, TRBD1 (5 bases). The germline gives CDR1 SEHNR, CDR2 FQNEAQ (reference sequence). This CDR3 has 16 residues. The V end lost 3 bases, the J end lost 5 bases, and 16 bases lay between the germline ends. The CDR3 reads CASSFQMGGENEKLFF. The CDR3 DNA reads TGTGCCAGCAGCTTTCAGATGGGGGGAGAGAATGAAAAACTGTTTTTT.

The V gene is TRBV9, the J gene TRBJ1-5; tentative D call: TRBD1 (6 bases). Per the germline V gene, CDR1 is SGDLS and CDR2 is YYNGEE. Trimming stripped 3 bases from V and 4 bases from J, with 11 bases between. The CDR3 has 14 residues. CDR3 coding DNA: TGTGCCAGCAGCGGAGGGGGAGGTAATCAGCCCCAGCATTTT. The encoded protein is CASSGGGGNQPQHF.

The chain couples TRBV6-6 to TRBJ1-1; possibly TRBD1 for D (6 bases). The CDR3 consists of 13 residues. Trimming took 5 bases from V and 8 from J, leaving 15 bases between them. Germline CDR1 and CDR2: MNHNY and SVGAGI (reference sequence). CDR3 residues: CASSPTGRYEAFF. Written as DNA, the CDR3 is TGTGCCAGCAGTCCAACAGGGAGGTACGAAGCTTTCTTT.

The CDR3 reads CASSRREGLVNEQFF. The CDR3 DNA follows: TGTGCCAGCTCCCGAAGAGAGGGGTTAGTCAATGAGCAGTTCTTC. The rearrangement uses TRBV6-1 and TRBJ2-1; possibly TRBD1 or TRBD2 for D (5 bases each). The germline V and J ends were trimmed by 8 bases and 6 bases, with 20 bases remaining between them. Germline V gene sequence: CDR1 MNHNS, CDR2 SASEGT. The CDR3 spans 15 residues.

This chain joins TRBV9 and TRBJ1-2; D gene unclear. This CDR3 is built from 15 residues. Per the germline V gene, CDR1 is SGDLS and CDR2 is YYNGEE. Trimming removed 0 bases from V and 4 bases from J, with 13 bases in between. The CDR3 spells CASSVAERLGYGYTF. The CDR3 DNA reads as TGTGCCAGCAGCGTAGCGGAAAGGCTGGGCTATGGCTACACCTTC.

This sequence joins TRBV7-3 and TRBJ1-1; TRBD1 matches at 7 bases. Germline CDR1 reads SGHTA; CDR2 reads FQGTGA. The CDR3 is 16 residues long. V gave up 1 base and J gave up 2 bases; unmatched junction bases: 7. The CDR3 here is CASSLIGQAANTEAFF. CDR3 DNA sequence: TGTGCCAGCAGCTTAATAGGACAGGCAGCCAACACTGAAGCTTTCTTT.

The chain uses TRBV7-9 and TRBJ1-1; D is ambiguous. CDR3 length: 12 amino acids. CDR1 SEHNR and CDR2 FQNEAQ come from the germline V gene (reference sequence). Trimming removed 4 bases at V and 4 bases at J, with 7 bases between. CDR3 in DNA: TGTGCCAGCAGCTCCCGAGTCACTGAAGCTTTCTTT. As protein: CASSSRVTEAFF.

The chain links TRBV7-8 to TRBJ1-1, with TRBD1 as a possible D gene (6 bases). CDR1 SGHVS and CDR2 FQNEAQ come from the germline V gene. The CDR3 contains 15 residues. The V and J ends lost 5 bases and 0 bases respectively, with 13 bases between them. CDR3 amino acids: CASSQSRGMNTEAFF. In DNA, the CDR3 is TGTGCCAGCAGCCAAAGCAGGGGCATGAACACTGAAGCTTTCTTT.

The chain uses TRBV7-9 and TRBJ2-7, with 11 positions matching TRBD1. Per the germline V gene, CDR1 is SEHNR and CDR2 is FQNEAQ (reference sequence). The J segment lost 6 bases and the V segment lost 5 bases, leaving 9 bases of the junction unmatched. The CDR3 extends over 15 amino acids. CDR3 protein: CASSHTSGTGGEQYF. The CDR3 DNA reads as TGTGCCAGCAGCCACACATCCGGGACAGGGGGCGAGCAGTACTTC.

This chain joins TRBV6-5 and TRBJ2-7; weak D call: TRBD1 (6 bases). The CDR3 is 15 residues long. Germline V gives CDR1 MNHEY, CDR2 SVGAGI. Trimming took 2 bases from V and 3 from J, leaving 14 bases between them. The CDR3, as DNA: TGTGCCAGCAGTTACGGGCAGGGGTTGGGCTACGAGCAGTACTTC. Protein sequence: CASSYGQGLGYEQYF.

This clone occurred once. This rearrangement joins TRBV5-6 to TRBJ2-2; maybe TRBD2 (7 bases). The CDR3 is 14 residues long. V gave up 2 bases and J gave up 6 bases, with 11 bases separating them. Germline CDR1 reads SGHDT; CDR2 reads YYEEEE. The CDR3 DNA reads as TGTGCCAGCAGCTTCACAGGGAGGGCCGGGGAGCTGTTTTTT. It specifies CASSFTGRAGELFF.

V gene TRBV15 combines with J gene TRBJ1-2; no reliable D call. CDR1 is LNHNV and CDR2 is YYDKDF in the germline V gene (reference sequence). The CDR3 consists of 14 residues. Between the trimmed V and J ends, which lost 5 bases and 0 bases, there was a span of 10 bases. CDR3 sequence: CATSAGRANYGYTF. CDR3 coding DNA: TGTGCCACCAGCGCCGGACGGGCTAACTATGGCTACACCTTC.

The chain carries TRBV6-1 and TRBJ2-5; 11 bases align to TRBD2. Trimming took 4 bases from V and 2 from J; bases not matched to a gene: 6. Germline V gene sequence: CDR1 MNHNS, CDR2 SASEGT. There are 16 residues in the CDR3. The CDR3 nucleotides are TGTGCCAGCAGTGTCCTAGCGGGGGGACCTCAAGAGACCCAGTACTTC. Translating it yields CASSVLAGGPQETQYF.

The J gene is TRBJ2-3, the V gene TRBV6-5; D is uncertain. The V end lost 11 bases, the J end lost 4 bases, and 7 bases lay between the germline ends. This CDR3 has 10 residues. Per germline, CDR1 MNHEY and CDR2 SVGAGI. CDR3 region: CACGPDTQYF. The CDR3 coding sequence is TGTGCCTGTGGGCCAGATACGCAGTATTTT.

This clone has just one count. The V call is TRBV28, the J call TRBJ1-4; unclear D gene. The ends were cut back, 3 bases at V and 8 bases at J, with 4 bases in the middle. The CDR3 length is 11 residues. In germline, CDR1 is MDHEN, CDR2 SYDVKM. CDR3 in amino acids: CASSFEEKLFF. The CDR3 DNA reads as TGTGCCAGCAGTTTCGAGGAAAAACTGTTTTTT.

The chain is built from TRBV28 and TRBJ2-7, with 8 bases fitting TRBD1. There are 16 residues in the CDR3. Germline CDR1 is MDHEN and CDR2 is SYDVKM. Unmatched junction bases numbered 14, after V lost 5 bases and J lost 5 bases. The chain's CDR3 is CASSPSPRTGLNEQYF. In DNA form, the CDR3 reads TGTGCCAGCAGTCCCAGCCCACGGACAGGGTTGAACGAGCAGTACTTC. The full variable domain, in which reference TRBV28 and TRBJ2-7 provide the parts outside the CDR3, is DVKVTQSSRYLVKRTGEKVFLECVQDMDHENMFWYRQDPGLGLRLIYFSYDVKMKEKGDIPEGYSVSREKKERFSLILESASTNQTSMYLCASSPSPRTGLNEQYFGPGTRLTVT.

The V gene is TRBV12-1, the J gene TRBJ2-1; the D call in the table, TRBD2, was not verified against the DNA. TRBV12-1 represents a pseudogene. CDR3 size: 10 residues. The CDR3 DNA reads as TGTGCCTCTTCGAGGGATGAGCAGTTCTTC. This sequence encodes CASSRDEQFF.

The chain has TRBV7-2 and TRBJ2-7; D tentatively fits TRBD1 or TRBD2 (6 bases each). The V end lost 1 base, the J end lost 0 bases, and 13 bases lay between the germline ends. The CDR3 length is 16 residues. The germline CDR1 and CDR2 sequences are SGHTA and FQGNSA. In DNA form, the CDR3 reads TGTGCCAGCAGCTTAGACCCGGGGGCTAGCTCCTACGAGCAGTACTTC. It is translated as CASSLDPGASSYEQYF.

V is TRBV9 and J is TRBJ2-3; 7 nucleotides align to TRBD2. Germline trimming cut 5 bases from V and 5 bases from J; bases unmatched to any gene: 8. This CDR3 region has 14 residues. The germline CDR1 and CDR2 sequences are SGDLS and YYNGEE. The CDR3: CASRGGQVIDTQYF. DNA of the CDR3: TGTGCCAGCAGGGGAGGGCAGGTCATAGATACGCAGTATTTT.

This clone was recorded a few times. The gene calls are TRBV4-2 and TRBJ2-7; 10 bases agree with TRBD2. The CDR3 length is 14 residues. Trimming took 3 bases from V and 3 from J; bases not matched to a gene: 2. Germline CDR1 is LGHNA and CDR2 is YNFKEQ. The CDR3 protein is CASSHRTSGYEQYF. The DNA of the CDR3 is TGTGCCAGCAGCCACCGGACTAGCGGCTACGAGCAGTACTTC.

The V and J genes are TRBV7-8 and TRBJ1-3; possible D gene TRBD1, 6 bases. Germline assignment: CDR1 SGHVS and CDR2 FQNEAQ. V lost 5 bases and J 4 bases, leaving 18 bases between the germline ends. The CDR3 runs 16 residues. CDR3 in DNA: TGTGCCAGCAGCATCTCCTACGGGGGGCTCGGAAACACCATATATTTT. This translates into CASSISYGGLGNTIYF.

This chain connects TRBV6-5 to TRBJ1-1, with D possibly being TRBD1 (5 bases). This CDR3 has 14 residues. V lost 2 bases, J lost 2 bases, and 9 bases lay in between. CDR1 and CDR2 from the germline V gene are MNHEY and SVGAGI. CDR3 sequence (DNA): TGTGCCAGCAGTTACCCCGACAGTAACACTGAAGCTTTCTTT. Translation gives CASSYPDSNTEAFF.

The rearrangement uses TRBV9 and TRBJ2-5; D is perhaps TRBD1 (6 bases). Trimming pared 4 bases from V and 0 bases from J, leaving 28 bases between. Germline CDR1 and CDR2: SGDLS and YYNGEE. This CDR3 is built from 20 residues. The CDR3 coding sequence is TGTGCCAGCAGCTCCCAGGGAGAGGGGGTGATAGAAGAGTACCAAGAGACCCAGTACTTC. This gives the protein CASSSQGEGVIEEYQETQYF.

The chain couples TRBV7-9 to TRBJ2-5; 13 bases align to TRBD2. The CDR3 is made up of 15 amino acids. With 0 bases clipped from V and 5 bases from J, the junction kept 0 bases outside the gene matches. Germline CDR1 SEHNR, CDR2 FQNEAQ (reference sequence). The CDR3, as DNA: TGTGCCAGCAGCTTAGCACTAGCGGGGGGGGAGACCCAGTACTTC. The encoded protein is CASSLALAGGETQYF.